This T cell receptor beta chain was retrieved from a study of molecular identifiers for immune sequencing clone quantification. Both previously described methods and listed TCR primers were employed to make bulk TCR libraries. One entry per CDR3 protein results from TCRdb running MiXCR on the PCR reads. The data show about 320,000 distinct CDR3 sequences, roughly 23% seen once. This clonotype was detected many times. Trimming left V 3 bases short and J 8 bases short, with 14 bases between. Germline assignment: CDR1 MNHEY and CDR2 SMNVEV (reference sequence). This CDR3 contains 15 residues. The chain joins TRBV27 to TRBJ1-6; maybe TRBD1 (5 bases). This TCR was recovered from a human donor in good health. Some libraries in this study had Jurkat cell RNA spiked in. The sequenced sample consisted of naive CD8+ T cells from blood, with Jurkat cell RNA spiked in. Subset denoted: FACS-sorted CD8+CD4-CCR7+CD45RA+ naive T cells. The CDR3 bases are TGTGCCAGCAGTTTTGGGACTCCCACTTATTCACCCCTCCACTTT. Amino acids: CASSFGTPTYSPLHF.